The rows below give T cell receptor beta chains drawn from one sample of a study of Ad26.COV2.S vaccination and SARS-CoV-2 variants. Repertoires were generated with immunoSEQ multiplex PCR, while TCRdb's copy carries only in-frame clones and drops some. The sample carries fewer than 600,000 clones, about 89% recorded once. The sample was peripheral blood, taken in a trial of Ad26.COV2.S vaccine versus placebo. Receptor source: a person between 18 and 60 years old who received the Ad26.COV2.S COVID-19 vaccine or a placebo. Each CDR3 is given with its conserved first and last residue. D genes are given only for firm matches. Expanded clones get a size class; other rows say once, few or many, or leave the size out.

size	D	V	length	J	DNA	CDR3
once	-	TRBV6-6	14	TRBJ1-3	TGTGCCAGCGATCATCAGGGGTATGGAAACACCATATATTTT	CASDHQGYGNTIYF
-	-	TRBV30	14	TRBJ1-6	TGTGCCTGGAGTAACCCAACGGGGCCTTCACCCCTCCACTTT	CAWSNPTGPSPLHF
-	TRBD2	TRBV5-4	16	TRBJ2-1	TGTGCCAGCAGCTTGGTACTAGCGGGAGGGCCCTATGAGCAGTTCTTC	CASSLVLAGGPYEQFF
-	TRBD1	TRBV27	14	TRBJ1-6	TGTGCCAGCAGTAGGGACAGGGATTATTCACCCCTCCACTTT	CASSRDRDYSPLHF
-	-	TRBV28	11	TRBJ2-2	TGTGCCAGCAGTTTAGTTGGGGAGCTGTTTTTT	CASSLVGELFF
-	TRBD1	TRBV28	16	TRBJ1-5	TGTGCCAGCAGTTATGGACAGGGAGGAGGATATCAGCCCCAGCATTTT	CASSYGQGGGYQPQHF
-	-	TRBV6-1	14	TRBJ1-1	TGTGCCAGCAGTGAGTTAGAAATGAACACTGAAGCTTTCTTT	CASSELEMNTEAFF
few	TRBD1	TRBV28	13	TRBJ1-6	TGTGCCAGCAGGACAGGGTTTGACGCACCCCTCCACTTT	CASRTGFDAPLHF
-	-	TRBV27	13	TRBJ1-1	TGTGCCAGCAGTCCTACCTTGAACACTGAAGCTTTCTTT	CASSPTLNTEAFF
-	-	TRBV7-9	15	TRBJ1-3	TGTGCCAGCAGCCTTGACAGAGACTCTGGAAACACCATATATTTT	CASSLDRDSGNTIYF
-	-	TRBV5-1	15	TRBJ1-2	TGCGCCAGCAGCTATTCAGGGTCAGCTAACTATGGCTACACCTTC	CASSYSGSANYGYTF
-	TRBD1	TRBV6-5	15	TRBJ1-1	TGTGCCAGCAGCCACCGGGACAGGGGATGGACTGAAGCTTTCTTT	CASSHRDRGWTEAFF
-	-	TRBV6-2/TRBV6-3	16	TRBJ2-7	TGTGCCAGCAGTCAGCTTGGTGGAGCAGGGGCCTACGAGCAGTACTTC	CASSQLGGAGAYEQYF
-	TRBD2	TRBV19	15	TRBJ2-5	TGTGCCAGTAGTAGGGGGAGGGTAGGGCAAGAGACCCAGTACTTC	CASSRGRVGQETQYF
-	TRBD1	TRBV12-3/TRBV12-4	13	TRBJ2-1	TGTGCCAGCAGGGGACAGGGAAGCAATGAGCAGTTCTTC	CASRGQGSNEQFF
-	TRBD1	TRBV15	19	TRBJ1-5	TGTGCCACCAGCAGAGGCATGACAGGGGGCCCCATTAGCAATCAGCCCCAGCATTTT	CATSRGMTGGPISNQPQHF
-	-	TRBV12-3/TRBV12-4	13	TRBJ2-7	TGTGCCAGCACTAAGACTCTCAACTACGAGCAGTACTTC	CASTKTLNYEQYF
-	-	TRBV7-2	15	TRBJ2-3	TGTGCCAGCAGCCCAGACAGGCCCCGGGGAGATACGCAGTATTTT	CASSPDRPRGDTQYF
-	-	TRBV18	15	TRBJ1-3	TGTGCCAGCTCACCACCGGTGGGAACTGGAAACACCATATATTTT	CASSPPVGTGNTIYF
-	-	TRBV5-1	14	TRBJ2-7	TGCGCCAGCAGCTCCTGGGACGGACGCTACGAGCAGTACTTC	CASSSWDGRYEQYF
-	-	TRBV10-2	14	TRBJ1-2	TGCGCCAGCAGTGAGATAGGGTCTGAGGATGGCTACACCTTC	CASSEIGSEDGYTF
-	-	TRBV7-9	12	TRBJ2-3	TGTGCCAGCAGCTTTCCCCTAGATACGCAGTATTTT	CASSFPLDTQYF
-	-	TRBV7-3	15	TRBJ2-1	TGTGCCAGCAGCCCCTGGGCGGGGACCTACAATGAGCAGTTCTTC	CASSPWAGTYNEQFF
-	-	TRBV18	13	TRBJ2-7	TGTGCCAGCTCATATGCAGGGGCCTACGAGCAGTACTTC	CASSYAGAYEQYF
-	-	TRBV28	12	TRBJ2-3	TGTGCCAGCAGTCCCCTCCGAGATACGCAGTATTTT	CASSPLRDTQYF
-	-	TRBV7-2	15	TRBJ1-6	TGTGCCAGCAGCCATGGACAGCTTGAGAATTCACCCCTCCACTTT	CASSHGQLENSPLHF
-	TRBD2	TRBV6-5	13	TRBJ2-1	TGTGCCAGCAGGACTGGGGGGGGCAATGAGCAGTTCTTC	CASRTGGGNEQFF
-	-	TRBV10-3	16	TRBJ1-6	TGTGCCATCAGTGATAGGGAGGGGGGAAATAATTCACCCCTCCACTTT	CAISDREGGNNSPLHF
-	TRBD1	TRBV13	15	TRBJ2-7	TGTGCCAGCAGCCGCCCCACAGGGGGCTCGTACGAGCAGTACTTC	CASSRPTGGSYEQYF
few	-	TRBV27	18	TRBJ1-6	TGTGCCAGCAGTCTTGGGAATATAGGGAGCTCCTATAATTCACCCCTCCACTTT	CASSLGNIGSSYNSPLHF
-	-	TRBV6-2/TRBV6-3	14	TRBJ1-1	TGTGCCAGCAGTTACGGGGTCTTGGGGACTGAAGCTTTCTTT	CASSYGVLGTEAFF
-	TRBD1	TRBV27	14	TRBJ1-6	TGTGCCAGCAGTTCTCTAGACAGGGGGACCCCCCTCCACTTT	CASSSLDRGTPLHF
-	TRBD1	TRBV9	14	TRBJ1-1	TGTGCCAGCAGCGCAACCACAGGGGCCACTGAAGCTTTCTTT	CASSATTGATEAFF
-	-	TRBV6-5	14	TRBJ2-7	TGTGCCAGCAGTTACCGGACGGAGGGCTACGAGCAGTACTTC	CASSYRTEGYEQYF
-	-	TRBV28	13	TRBJ1-2	TGTGCCAGCAGTTCCGGGACGGCCTATGGCTACACCTTC	CASSSGTAYGYTF
once	TRBD2	TRBV9	16	TRBJ2-7	TGTGCCAGCAGCGTAGATCAGACTAGCCTCGGGTACGAGCAGTACTTC	CASSVDQTSLGYEQYF
-	-	TRBV19	13	TRBJ1-5	TGTGCCAGTAGCGGGACAACTAATCAGCCCCAGCATTTT	CASSGTTNQPQHF
-	-	TRBV6-5	13	TRBJ1-3	TGTGCCAGCAGACAGAACTCTGGAAACACCATATATTTT	CASRQNSGNTIYF
-	-	TRBV5-1	13	TRBJ1-5	TGCGCCAGCAGCCTGACCGTCAATCAGCCCCAGCATTTT	CASSLTVNQPQHF
-	TRBD2	TRBV18	16	TRBJ2-1	TGTGCCAGCTCACGATTAGCGGGGGGGACTGTGGATGAGCAGTTCTTC	CASSRLAGGTVDEQFF
-	-	TRBV6-2/TRBV6-3	15	TRBJ2-3	TGTGCCAGCAGTTATTGGGGGGGCGCAACAGATACGCAGTATTTT	CASSYWGGATDTQYF
-	-	TRBV10-2	16	TRBJ1-2	TGCGCCAGCAGTTTGGGGTTCTTATCGGGGTACTATGGCTACACCTTC	CASSLGFLSGYYGYTF
-	TRBD1	TRBV12-3/TRBV12-4	13	TRBJ2-7	TGTGCCAGCAGCGGGACAGGTAGGCACGAGCAGTACTTC	CASSGTGRHEQYF
-	-	TRBV7-8	13	TRBJ1-6	TGTGCCAGCAGCTCGGGGACTCAGTCACCCCTCCACTTT	CASSSGTQSPLHF
-	TRBD1	TRBV27	15	TRBJ1-2	TGTGCCAGCAGTTTAGTGGGACAGGGTATTTTTGGCTACACCTTC	CASSLVGQGIFGYTF
-	-	TRBV2	14	TRBJ1-1	TGTGCCAGTGGGGCAGCTTGGGGTAACACTGAAGCTTTCTTT	CASGAAWGNTEAFF
-	-	TRBV20-1	11	TRBJ2-1	TGCAGTGCTCCACGGTTGGGTGAGCAGTTCTTC	CSAPRLGEQFF
-	TRBD1	TRBV7-2	14	TRBJ2-2	TGTGCCAGCAGCCGGGACAGCAACACCGGGGAGCTGTTTTTT	CASSRDSNTGELFF
-	-	TRBV5-1	14	TRBJ1-1	TGCGCCAGCAGCTTCGGTCCGGGACGGAATGAAGCTTTCTTT	CASSFGPGRNEAFF